This T cell receptor beta chain was found in a study of shared T cell receptors in the human thymus. Measured with immunoSEQ multiplex PCR; TCRdb has only the in-frame clones, and not every one. Here the sample spans more than 550,000 clones, roughly 88% being singletons. The germline gives CDR1 MGHDK, CDR2 SYGVNS. This CDR3 is built from 18 residues. Trimming removed 2 bases from V and 0 bases from J; junction bases left unmatched: 12. The same data also went into a second study, on human thymus T cells. According to that study: Healthy Finnish infants undergoing corrective surgery for congenital heart defects provided the donor material. Thymus tissue for the work was resected from patients undergoing corrective heart surgery. Thymic and blood repertoires showed apparently biased V and J gene usage. Highly overlapping thymic repertoires in unrelated individuals were reported by related research.

This sequence originates from a girl less than two years old with a congenital heart defect. This chain joins TRBV25-1 and TRBJ2-7; 8 bases fit TRBD1. The sample consisted of thymocytes. In nucleotides, the CDR3 is TGTGCCAGCAGTGAAATCCTACCCATCGGACAGGGCTCCTACGAGCAGTACTTC. It yields the protein CASSEILPIGQGSYEQYF.